This TCR beta chain is from a study of blood T cell repertoires in COVID-19. At the level of the study: Spain, Italy and the United States supplied samples that represented acute and convalescent COVID-19.

Study processing details: Nucleated cell counts were estimated from reference gene primer amplification. Sequencing used immunoSEQ multiplex PCR; TCRdb keeps in-frame clones, though not all of them. The V and J calls and clone size were taken over from that table, and D and trimming were inferred from the DNA. Among 100,000 to 120,000 clones listed, almost 80% were seen once. Germline V gene data show CDR1 as MDHEN and CDR2 as SYDVKM. Trimming shortened V by 4 bases and J by 9 bases, and 19 bases separated the two germline ends. This CDR3 is 15 amino acids long. V and J are TRBV28 and TRBJ2-1; TRBD2 might be the D (6 bases). Sequences were obtained from peripheral blood. The origin of this receptor is a woman aged 80 or over with active or convalescent COVID-19. This CDR3 reads CASSSAGWEIVEQFF. CDR3 DNA sequence: TGTGCCAGCAGTTCGGCGGGATGGGAAATCGTTGAGCAGTTCTTC.